Detailed here is one T cell receptor (beta chain). Its binding antigen is unknown. Nothing much larger sits one base from this clone, and base qualities are not available. The time point label here, explained by the study, means: cells obtained before transplantation from donor or recipient. CD3+CD4+ and CD3+CD8+ populations were FACS-sorted from unstimulated pre-transplant donor and recipient cells taken from spleen or lymph nodes. The data were obtained in a study of graft-versus-host responses after intestinal transplantation (dated by TCRdb to the early 2020s). Some background on the complete study: The transplants that recipients got were multivisceral, liver-intestinal, or isolated intestinal. Anti-thymocyte globulin induction was given to all recipients, followed by maintenance tacrolimus and steroids for roughly 3 years. Bulk TCR-beta CDR3 sequencing was used to track graft-versus-host and host-versus-graft alloreactive T cell clones in the graft, circulation and bone marrow after intestinal transplantation. To identify alloreactive clones, pre-transplant mixed lymphocyte reaction products were sequenced and then compared with unstimulated pre-transplant donor and recipient T cells. A cohort of 24 intestinal transplant recipients, including one retransplant, was enrolled, and 3 patients lacking pretransplant specimens were excluded. Donor T cell macrochimerism was defined as a peak of at least 4% donor T cells among recipient peripheral blood mononuclear cells. Samples from three later patients were sequenced in-house on an Illumina MiSeq with MiXCR processing rather than by the commercial service.

The CDR3, cysteine through phenylalanine, is 16 amino acids long. The retained sequence is limited to the CDR3, 48 bases, with the frame set at the first base. CDR1 and CDR2 (SGHKS, YYEKEE) derive from the germline V gene (reference sequence). V was cut back by 0 bases and J by 0 bases, leaving a gap of 10 bases between them. Library construction relied on the immunoSEQ multiplex PCR assay. For most patients, genomic DNA was isolated with the Qiagen DNeasy Blood and Tissue Kit and sent frozen to Adaptive Biotechnologies for TCR sequencing. High-throughput TCR-beta CDR3 sequencing of genomic DNA from most patients was performed by Adaptive Biotechnologies. The authors processed their data as follows. Adaptive's ImmunoSEQ software supplied the TCR sequencing data for 18 patients, while MiXCR and VDJtools were used to process three other patients. To correct CD4 versus CD8 sorting errors, any sequence found in both subsets at a frequency ratio below 5:1 was removed. CDR3 nucleotide sequences shared by donor and recipient were removed because the origin of these sequences could not be assigned. To be classed as alloreactive, a clone needed at least 2-fold expansion over unstimulated cells and a minimum CFSE-low frequency of 0.002% (template counts) or 0.001% (read counts). Mappable clones were those detected in sequenced pre-transplant spleen, lymph node, or MLR CFSE-low populations of the donor or recipient. Cumulative frequency of alloreactive clones was calculated as a percentage of all sequences weighted by copy number. TCRdb's version of the immuneACCESS table is confined to in-frame rearrangements and falls short of the full clone set. An unresolved V gene accounts for under half of the shortfall where checked; the remainder is of unknown origin. That table is the source of V, J and clone size, and D and trimming were worked out from the DNA. Recorded for this sample are about 89,000 clones; 94% of them occurred a single time. Over 0.15% of the sample lies in the top ten.

What the authors observed across the whole study: In patients with donor T cell macrochimerism, the allografts had high GvH to HvG T cell clonal ratios. GvH clones were found in recipient bone marrow, and some of the GvH clones appeared earlier in ileal mucosa or blood, which is consistent with an intestinal mucosal origin. The conclusions were limited by the relatively low number and heterogeneity of the intestinal transplant patients. Early after transplant, declines in HvG clones were associated with peak levels of circulating GvH clones.

The chain is encoded by TRBV5-5 joined to TRBJ2-1; the D gene lacks a confident call. The TCR originated in a human donor who was the organ donor for an intestinal transplant. The starting material was unstimulated CD4+ T cells sorted from spleen or lymph node cells, obtained before transplant. The base sequence is TGTGCCAGCAGCTTGGATATGGACCCCTCCTACAATGAGCAGTTCTTC. This encodes CASSLDMDPSYNEQFF.